This T cell receptor (beta chain) came from a study of neurological immune-mediated disorders. This clonotype was observed once. As yet, its antigen is unknown. The study's findings and limits: HTLV-1-associated myelopathy had the most TCR clonal expansion, and multiple sclerosis had the least, less than healthy controls.

Germline values: CDR1 DFQATT, CDR2 SNEGSKA (reference sequence). The CDR3 length is 14 residues. The method for making cDNA was 5'RACE, and it used 10-nucleotide random UMIs. Using its own MiXCR run on the 5' RACE reads, TCRdb lists one record per CDR3 protein. In the table there are roughly 16,000 distinct CDR3 sequences, roughly 14% of which are singletons. Unsorted libraries were generated from 2 million PBMCs held at -80 degrees C. The source of this sequence is a man in his fifties or sixties with HTLV-1-associated myelopathy (HAM/TSP). This rearrangement joins TRBV20-1 to TRBJ1-5, with D possibly being TRBD1 (6 bases). Sequenced sample: PBMCs. Here the CDR3 reads CSAPGAGESHPQHF. The CDR3 DNA reads as TGCAGCGCTCCCGGGGCAGGGGAGAGCCACCCCCAGCATTTT.